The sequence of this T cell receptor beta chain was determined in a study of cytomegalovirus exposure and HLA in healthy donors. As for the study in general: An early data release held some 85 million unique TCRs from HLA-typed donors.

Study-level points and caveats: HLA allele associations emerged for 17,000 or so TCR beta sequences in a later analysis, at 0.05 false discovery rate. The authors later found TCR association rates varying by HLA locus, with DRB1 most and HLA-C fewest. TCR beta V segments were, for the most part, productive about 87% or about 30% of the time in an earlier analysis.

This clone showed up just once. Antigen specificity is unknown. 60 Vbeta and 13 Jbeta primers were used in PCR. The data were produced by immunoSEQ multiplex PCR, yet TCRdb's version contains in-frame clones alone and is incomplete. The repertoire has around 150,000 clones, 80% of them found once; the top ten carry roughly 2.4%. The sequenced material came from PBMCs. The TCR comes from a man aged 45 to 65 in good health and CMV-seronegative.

CDR3 protein: CASSLVLPQETQYF. CDR3 nucleotide sequence: TGCGCCAGCAGCTTGGTACTGCCTCAAGAGACCCAGTACTTC. This chain links TRBV5-1 with TRBJ2-5; D unclear. V was trimmed by 0 bases and J by 2 bases, leaving 8 bases between them. There are 14 residues in the CDR3. The germline gives CDR1 SGHRS, CDR2 YFSETQ.